The source of this TCR beta chain is a study of control samples from healthy donors and cancer patients. The assay was immunoSEQ multiplex PCR, and TCRdb's table has in-frame clones only and misses some. This sample has about 190,000 clones; around 90% occur once, and the top ten carry 1.5% to 2%. The CDR3 loop spans 14 amino acids. Germline CDR1 is SNHLY and CDR2 is FYNNEI. Trimming at V came to 6 bases and at J to 2 bases, leaving 6 bases not matched to a gene. This sequence originates from a young man in good health. The chain employs TRBV2 and TRBJ1-2; TRBD1 agrees at 7 bases. What was sequenced was blood. In DNA form, the CDR3 reads TGTGCCAGCAGCCGGGACAGTAGAAACTATGGCTACACCTTC. Translated: CASSRDSRNYGYTF.